This passage covers 14 T cell receptor beta chains from one sample sequenced in a study of T cell changes during pregnancy in multiple sclerosis. Data came from immunoSEQ multiplex PCR; TCRdb stores just in-frame clones and leaves some out. The sample consists of about 57,000 clones, around 90% of them appearing once. The sample consisted of CD4+ T cells from peripheral blood mononuclear cells, taken before pregnancy. These receptors all stem from a female donor with multiple sclerosis, enrolled in a pregnancy study.

This rearrangement joins TRBV10-1 to TRBJ2-1; 16 bases map to TRBD2. This CDR3 spans 21 amino acids. The germline V gene has CDR1 WNHNN and CDR2 SYGVQD (reference sequence). V dropped 0 bases and J dropped 1; count of bases not matched to a gene: 9. The CDR3 reads CASSESDVGTSGRGSYNEQFF. In nucleotides, the CDR3 is TGCGCCAGCAGTGAGTCGGATGTGGGGACTAGCGGGAGGGGGTCCTACAATGAGCAGTTCTTC.

The CDR3 region has the DNA TGCGCCAGCAGCCATACAACTAGCGGGGAGCAGTACTTC. As protein: CASSHTTSGEQYF. The chain recombines TRBV4-1 with TRBJ2-7, with TRBD2 identical over 9 bases. This CDR3 contains 13 residues. From germline, CDR1 is MGHRA and CDR2 YSYEKL. Unmatched junction bases numbered 4, after V lost 3 bases and J lost 7 bases.

The J gene is TRBJ1-1, the V gene TRBV5-5; 7 positions agree with TRBD1. In germline, CDR1 is SGHKS, CDR2 YYEKEE (reference sequence). The CDR3 length is 17 residues. The V gene end was trimmed by 5 bases and the J gene end by 6 bases; junction bases not matched to a gene: 19. The CDR3 loop reads CASRNGQQGGPRAEAFF. CDR3 coding DNA: TGTGCCAGCAGAAACGGCCAGCAGGGGGGACCGAGAGCTGAAGCTTTCTTT.

This chain joins TRBV5-1 and TRBJ1-4; TRBD1 matches 9 bases. Trimming cost V 3 bases and J 5 bases; bases outside gene matches: 2. Germline V gene sequence: CDR1 SGHRS, CDR2 YFSETQ. This CDR3 comprises 14 residues. CDR3 coding DNA: TGCGCCAGCAGCTCCACAGGGGGCAATGAAAAACTGTTTTTT. Translation gives CASSSTGGNEKLFF.

The chain links TRBV6-1 to TRBJ2-6; TRBD1 aligns across 10 bases. Per germline, CDR1 MNHNS and CDR2 SASEGT. The trim removed 3 bases at V and 0 bases at J, leaving 8 bases unmatched. This CDR3 contains 19 residues. CDR3 in amino acids: CASSEQGTGVNSGANVLTF. The CDR3 DNA is TGTGCCAGCAGTGAGCAGGGGACAGGGGTTAACTCTGGGGCCAACGTCCTGACTTTC.

The chain joins TRBV6-1 to TRBJ2-1; D uncertain. Trimming pared 6 bases from V and 0 bases from J, leaving 3 bases between. The CDR3 contains 12 residues. The germline gives CDR1 MNHNS, CDR2 SASEGT. CDR3 in DNA: TGTGCCAGCAGCCTCTCCTACAATGAGCAGTTCTTC. Translating it yields CASSLSYNEQFF.

The rearrangement links TRBV4-1 to TRBJ2-5; maybe TRBD2 (5 bases). With 0 bases removed from V and 2 bases from J, the gap between germline ends came to 16 bases. Germline CDR1 and CDR2: MGHRA and YSYEKL. The CDR3 is made up of 17 amino acids. The CDR3 here is CASSQEPAVLGQETQYF. CDR3 nucleotide sequence: TGCGCCAGCAGCCAAGAGCCAGCGGTATTAGGGCAAGAGACCCAGTACTTC.

V is TRBV11-2 and J is TRBJ1-1, with D possibly TRBD1 on 6 matching bases. CDR3 size: 14 residues. Germline V CDR1 and CDR2: SGHAT, FQNNGV. V gave up 5 bases and J gave up 1 base, with 11 bases separating them. The CDR3 here is CASSPTGPNTEAFF. The CDR3 coding sequence is TGTGCCAGCAGCCCGACAGGCCCGAACACTGAAGCTTTCTTT. The full variable domain, rest sourced from reference TRBV11-2 and TRBJ1-1, is EAGVAQSPRYKIIEKRQSVAFWCNPISGHATLYWYQQILGQGPKLLIQFQNNGVVDDSQLPKDRFSAERLKGVDSTLKIQPAKLEDSAVYLCASSPTGPNTEAFFGQGTRLTVV.

The gene calls are TRBV19 and TRBJ1-1; the D is unclear. This CDR3 is 14 amino acids long. The V end was cut by 1 base, the J end by 3 bases, with 9 bases between. The germline CDR1 and CDR2 sequences are LNHDA and SQIVND (reference sequence). CDR3 DNA: TGTGCCAGTAGTATAGGAGGATTGTACACTGAAGCTTTCTTT. It codes for CASSIGGLYTEAFF. Full variable domain (outside the CDR3, taken from reference TRBV19 and TRBJ1-1): DGGITQSPKYLFRKEGQNVTLSCEQNLNHDAMYWYRQDPGQGLRLIYYSQIVNDFQKGDIAEGYSVSREKKESFPLTVTSAQKNPTAFYLCASSIGGLYTEAFFGQGTRLTVV.

This sequence joins TRBV28 and TRBJ2-7, with 8 bases aligning to TRBD1. From germline, CDR1 is MDHEN and CDR2 SYDVKM. This CDR3 has 12 amino acids. The trim removed 6 bases at V and 2 bases at J, leaving 0 bases unmatched. CDR3 sequence (DNA): TGTGCCAGCAGGACAGGGGCCTACGAGCAGTACTTC. The encoded protein is CASRTGAYEQYF. Supplemented by reference TRBV28 and TRBJ2-7, the full variable domain reads DVKVTQSSRYLVKRTGEKVFLECVQDMDHENMFWYRQDPGLGLRLIYFSYDVKMKEKGDIPEGYSVSREKKERFSLILESASTNQTSMYLCASRTGAYEQYFGPGTRLTVT.

The chain uses TRBV30 and TRBJ2-7; D is ambiguous. V lost 0 bases, J lost 7 bases, and 10 bases lay in between. CDR1 is GTSNPN, CDR2 SVGIG, per germline (reference sequence). The CDR3 consists of 12 residues. CDR3 region: CAWSVTGGEQYF. As DNA, the CDR3 is TGTGCCTGGAGTGTAACGGGTGGGGAGCAGTACTTC.

The V and J genes are TRBV9 and TRBJ1-1, with 8 bases matching TRBD1. The CDR3 length is 14 residues. The germline V gene encodes CDR1 SGDLS and CDR2 YYNGEE. V was clipped by 0 bases and J by 4 bases; unmatched bases: 2. Here the CDR3 DNA reads TGTGCCAGCAGCGTAGTCACAGGGGGCACTGAAGCTTTCTTT. Translated, it gives CASSVVTGGTEAFF.

This clone was picked up one time. The chain has TRBV18 and TRBJ2-6, with 11 bases aligning to TRBD2. This CDR3 is 19 amino acids long. Germline CDR1 reads KGHSH; CDR2 reads LQKENI. The ends lost 3 bases at V and 4 bases at J; junction bases unmatched: 11. The chain's CDR3 is CASSPPLAGGPTGANVLTF. In DNA, the CDR3 is TGTGCCAGCTCACCCCCCTTAGCGGGAGGGCCAACAGGGGCCAACGTCCTGACTTTC.

This clone occurred once. This CDR3 is CASSAGLAEILTDTQYF. The CDR3 bases are TGCGCCAGCAGCGCGGGACTAGCGGAGATCCTCACAGATACGCAGTATTTT. The rearrangement links TRBV5-1 to TRBJ2-3, with 11 bases that match TRBD2. The length of the CDR3 is 17 residues. The J segment lost 2 bases and the V segment lost 4 bases, leaving 9 bases of the junction unmatched. The germline CDR1 and CDR2 sequences are SGHRS and YFSETQ.